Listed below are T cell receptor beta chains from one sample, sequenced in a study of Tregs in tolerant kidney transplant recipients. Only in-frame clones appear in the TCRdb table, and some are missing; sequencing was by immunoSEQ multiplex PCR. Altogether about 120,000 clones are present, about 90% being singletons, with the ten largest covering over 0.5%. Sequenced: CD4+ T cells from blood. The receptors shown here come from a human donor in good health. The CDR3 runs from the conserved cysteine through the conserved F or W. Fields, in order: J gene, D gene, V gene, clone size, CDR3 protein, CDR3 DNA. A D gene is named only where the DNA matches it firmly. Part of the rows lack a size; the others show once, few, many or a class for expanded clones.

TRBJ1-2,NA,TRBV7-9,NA,CASSLGDDRRTNYGYTF,TGTGCCAGCAGCTTAGGGGATGACAGGCGGACTAACTATGGCTACACCTTC
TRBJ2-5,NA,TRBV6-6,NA,CASTSGETQYF,TGTGCCAGCACTTCCGGCGAGACCCAGTACTTC
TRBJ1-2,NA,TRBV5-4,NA,CASSLGGGMGYTF,TGTGCCAGCAGCTTGGGTGGTGGTATGGGCTACACCTTC
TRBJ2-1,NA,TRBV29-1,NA,CSVEHITYNEQFF,TGCAGCGTTGAACACATCACCTACAATGAGCAGTTCTTC
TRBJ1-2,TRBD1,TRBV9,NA,CASSVGTGNYGYTF,TGTGCCAGCAGCGTAGGGACAGGGAACTATGGCTACACCTTC
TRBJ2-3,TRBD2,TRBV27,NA,CASSSTGTSGVTQYF,TGTGCCAGCAGTTCCACCGGGACTAGCGGGGTTACGCAGTATTTT
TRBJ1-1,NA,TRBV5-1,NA,CASSLLPGVNTEAFF,TGCGCCAGCAGCTTGCTTCCGGGAGTGAACACTGAAGCTTTCTTT
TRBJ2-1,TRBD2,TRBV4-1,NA,CASSPTTSEAYNEQFF,TGCGCCAGCAGCCCCACCACTAGCGAGGCGTACAATGAGCAGTTCTTC
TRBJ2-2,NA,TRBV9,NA,CASSVATHTGELFF,TGTGCCAGCAGCGTAGCTACCCACACCGGGGAGCTGTTTTTT
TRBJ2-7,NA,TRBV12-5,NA,CASGLDDSYEQYF,TGTGCTAGTGGTCTCGACGACTCCTACGAGCAGTACTTC
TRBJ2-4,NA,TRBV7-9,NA,CASSPSLAKNIQYF,TGTGCCAGCAGCCCGAGTCTAGCCAAAAACATTCAGTACTTC
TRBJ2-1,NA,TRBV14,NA,CASSQEKLRNNEQFF,TGTGCCAGCAGCCAAGAAAAGTTGAGGAACAATGAGCAGTTCTTC
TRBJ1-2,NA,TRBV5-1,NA,CASSLEGQGPGYGYTF,TGCGCCAGCAGCTTGGAAGGTCAGGGTCCCGGCTATGGCTACACCTTC
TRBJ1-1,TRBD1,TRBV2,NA,CASKGTAEAFF,TGTGCCAGCAAAGGGACAGCTGAAGCTTTCTTT
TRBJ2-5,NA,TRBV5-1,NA,CASSTSPTIGETQYF,TGCGCCAGCAGCACCAGCCCGACAATAGGGGAGACCCAGTACTTC
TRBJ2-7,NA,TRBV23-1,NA,CASSQSMYREQMGNYEQYF,TGCGCCAGCAGTCAATCGATGTATAGGGAACAAATGGGGAACTACGAGCAGTACTTC
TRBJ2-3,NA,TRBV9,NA,CASSVRLVSTDTQYF,TGTGCCAGCAGCGTTCGGCTCGTGAGCACAGATACGCAGTATTTT
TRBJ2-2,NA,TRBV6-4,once,CASSELIRPFGHTGELFF,TGTGCCAGCAGTGAACTAATAAGACCATTTGGTCACACCGGGGAGCTGTTTTTT
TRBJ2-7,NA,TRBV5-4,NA,CASSLPESSYEQYF,TGTGCCAGCAGCTTGCCAGAGAGCTCCTACGAGCAGTACTTC
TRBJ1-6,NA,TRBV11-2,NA,CASSFDGHSPLHF,TGTGCCAGCAGCTTCGACGGACATTCACCCCTCCACTTT
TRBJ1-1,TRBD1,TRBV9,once,CASSVEGTGVSEAFF,TGTGCCAGCAGCGTAGAGGGGACAGGGGTGTCTGAAGCTTTCTTT
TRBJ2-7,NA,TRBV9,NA,CASSVGRWSSYEQYF,TGTGCCAGCAGCGTAGGTAGATGGAGCTCCTACGAGCAGTACTTC
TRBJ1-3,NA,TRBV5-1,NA,CASSLAGDGNTIYF,TGCGCCAGCAGCTTGGCAGGGGATGGAAACACCATATATTTT
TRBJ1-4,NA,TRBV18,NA,CASSPGLGVGEKLFF,TGTGCCAGCTCACCAGGCCTAGGAGTCGGTGAAAAACTGTTTTTT
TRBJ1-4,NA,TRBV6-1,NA,CASSENPGGELLFF,TGTGCCAGCAGTGAAAACCCGGGAGGGGAGCTACTGTTTTTT
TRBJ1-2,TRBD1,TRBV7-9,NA,CASSSRTGETNYGYTF,TGTGCCAGCAGCTCCCGGACAGGGGAAACCAACTATGGCTACACCTTC
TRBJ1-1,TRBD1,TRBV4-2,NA,CASSRDRVMNTEAFF,TGTGCCAGCAGCCGGGACAGGGTGATGAACACTGAAGCTTTCTTT
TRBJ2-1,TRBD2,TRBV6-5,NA,CASSWSSGTPNEQFF,TGTGCCAGCAGTTGGTCTAGCGGGACCCCCAATGAGCAGTTCTTC
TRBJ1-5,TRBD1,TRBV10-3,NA,CATRGQGDNQPQHF,TGTGCCACACGAGGACAGGGAGACAATCAGCCCCAGCATTTT
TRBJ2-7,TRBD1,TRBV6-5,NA,CASRPSGTGGHEQYF,TGTGCCAGCAGGCCCTCCGGGACAGGGGGGCACGAGCAGTACTTC
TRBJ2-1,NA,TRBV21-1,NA,CASSPRPGEKLSYNEQFF,TGTGCCAGCAGCCCACGGCCGGGGGAAAAACTATCCTACAATGAGCAGTTCTTC
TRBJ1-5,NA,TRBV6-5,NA,CASSPIGRNQPQHF,TGTGCCAGCTCCCCCATCGGCCGCAATCAGCCCCAGCATTTT
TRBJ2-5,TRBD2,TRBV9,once,CASSPRPTSGVQYF,TGTGCCAGCAGCCCCCGACCCACTAGCGGGGTGCAGTACTTC
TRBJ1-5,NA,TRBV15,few,CATSRDSGRANQPQHF,TGTGCCACCAGCAGAGATTCGGGCAGGGCTAATCAGCCCCAGCATTTT
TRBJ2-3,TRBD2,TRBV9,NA,CASSVGTSGRGLTDTQYF,TGTGCCAGCAGCGTAGGGACTAGCGGGCGGGGCCTCACAGATACGCAGTATTTT
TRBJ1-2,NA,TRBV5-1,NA,CASSLGGGDYGYTF,TGCGCCAGCAGCTTGGGAGGGGGAGACTATGGCTACACCTTC
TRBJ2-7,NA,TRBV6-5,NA,CASSQRVSEQYF,TGTGCCAGCAGTCAACGGGTTTCCGAGCAGTACTTC
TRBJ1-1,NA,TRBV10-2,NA,CASRLPHFSDTEAFF,TGCGCCAGCAGGCTCCCCCATTTCTCGGACACTGAAGCTTTCTTT
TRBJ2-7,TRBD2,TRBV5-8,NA,CASSSTGRSTYEQYF,TGTGCCAGCAGCTCGACCGGGAGGTCAACCTACGAGCAGTACTTC
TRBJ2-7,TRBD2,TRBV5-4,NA,CASSSPIAGAYEQYF,TGTGCCAGCAGCTCCCCCATAGCGGGCGCCTACGAGCAGTACTTC